This entry is about one T cell receptor beta chain. Its specificity is unknown. In each case, RNA was isolated and then reverse transcribed into cDNA as the sequencing template. Repertoires were generated with immunoSEQ multiplex PCR, while TCRdb's copy carries only in-frame clones and drops some. Among about 250,000 clones listed, about 60% were seen once. Treatment of the sample: oral pan-JAK inhibitor, 5-10 mg twice daily. These data belong to a study of CD8+ T cells in alopecia areata. Study-level results: Patients showed less clear TCR sequence sharing than mice, possibly partly because of HLA diversity. Any link of baseline CD8+ expansion to response, resting on one nonresponder, remains uncertain. While tofacitinib was given, many expanded lesional clones persisted in scalp and blood. Lesional scalp displayed greater clonality than normal scalp, most notably in alopecia totalis/universalis.

The V and J ends lost 7 bases and 3 bases, in that order; junction bases with no gene match: 6. CDR3 length equals 15 residues. Germline V CDR1 and CDR2: SGHNT, YYREEE (reference sequence). The origin of this receptor is a human donor with alopecia areata. The sequencing here drew on CD4+ T cells sorted from blood, taken around week 53, from a patient treated with tofacitinib. The chain employs TRBV5-4 and TRBJ2-1; 11 bases map to TRBD2. The CDR3 is CASSTSGILYNEQFF. As DNA, the CDR3 is TGTGCCAGCTCGACTAGCGGGATCCTCTACAATGAGCAGTTCTTC.